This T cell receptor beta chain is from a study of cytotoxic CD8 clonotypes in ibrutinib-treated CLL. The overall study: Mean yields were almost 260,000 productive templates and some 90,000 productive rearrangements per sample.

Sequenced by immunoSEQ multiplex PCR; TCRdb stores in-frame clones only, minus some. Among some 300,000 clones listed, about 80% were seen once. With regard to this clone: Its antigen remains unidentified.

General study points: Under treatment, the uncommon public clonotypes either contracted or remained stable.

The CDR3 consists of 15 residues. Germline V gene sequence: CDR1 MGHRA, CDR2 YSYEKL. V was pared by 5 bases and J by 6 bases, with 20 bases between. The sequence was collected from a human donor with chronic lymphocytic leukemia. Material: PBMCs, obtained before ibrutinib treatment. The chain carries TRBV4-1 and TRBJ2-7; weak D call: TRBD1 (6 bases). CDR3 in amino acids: CASSTAPGHPSEQYF. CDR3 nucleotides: TGCGCCAGCAGCACCGCTCCGGGACACCCTAGCGAGCAGTACTTC.